This T cell receptor beta chain was recorded in a study of cytomegalovirus exposure and HLA in healthy donors. On the study more broadly: For the roughly 400 genotyped donors, about 81% fell within the Caucasian-associated ancestry cluster.

Primers for the PCR totalled 60 Vbeta and 13 Jbeta. Clones were sequenced by immunoSEQ multiplex PCR, and TCRdb holds only the in-frame ones, with some missing. The profile shows under 150,000 clones, less than 85% of them singletons. The V segment lost 0 bases and the J segment 0 bases; nucleotides outside the gene matches: 6. CDR1 is LGHNA and CDR2 is YSLEER in the germline V gene. CDR3 length: 17 amino acids. The gene calls are TRBV4-3 and TRBJ2-7; 9 nucleotides line up with TRBD2. Sequencing was performed on PBMCs. The receptor comes from a man under 40 in good health and CMV-seronegative. CDR3 nucleotides: TGCGCCAGCAGCCAAGACCCTTCGGGACTAGCCTCCTACGAGCAGTACTTC. It yields the protein CASSQDPSGLASYEQYF.